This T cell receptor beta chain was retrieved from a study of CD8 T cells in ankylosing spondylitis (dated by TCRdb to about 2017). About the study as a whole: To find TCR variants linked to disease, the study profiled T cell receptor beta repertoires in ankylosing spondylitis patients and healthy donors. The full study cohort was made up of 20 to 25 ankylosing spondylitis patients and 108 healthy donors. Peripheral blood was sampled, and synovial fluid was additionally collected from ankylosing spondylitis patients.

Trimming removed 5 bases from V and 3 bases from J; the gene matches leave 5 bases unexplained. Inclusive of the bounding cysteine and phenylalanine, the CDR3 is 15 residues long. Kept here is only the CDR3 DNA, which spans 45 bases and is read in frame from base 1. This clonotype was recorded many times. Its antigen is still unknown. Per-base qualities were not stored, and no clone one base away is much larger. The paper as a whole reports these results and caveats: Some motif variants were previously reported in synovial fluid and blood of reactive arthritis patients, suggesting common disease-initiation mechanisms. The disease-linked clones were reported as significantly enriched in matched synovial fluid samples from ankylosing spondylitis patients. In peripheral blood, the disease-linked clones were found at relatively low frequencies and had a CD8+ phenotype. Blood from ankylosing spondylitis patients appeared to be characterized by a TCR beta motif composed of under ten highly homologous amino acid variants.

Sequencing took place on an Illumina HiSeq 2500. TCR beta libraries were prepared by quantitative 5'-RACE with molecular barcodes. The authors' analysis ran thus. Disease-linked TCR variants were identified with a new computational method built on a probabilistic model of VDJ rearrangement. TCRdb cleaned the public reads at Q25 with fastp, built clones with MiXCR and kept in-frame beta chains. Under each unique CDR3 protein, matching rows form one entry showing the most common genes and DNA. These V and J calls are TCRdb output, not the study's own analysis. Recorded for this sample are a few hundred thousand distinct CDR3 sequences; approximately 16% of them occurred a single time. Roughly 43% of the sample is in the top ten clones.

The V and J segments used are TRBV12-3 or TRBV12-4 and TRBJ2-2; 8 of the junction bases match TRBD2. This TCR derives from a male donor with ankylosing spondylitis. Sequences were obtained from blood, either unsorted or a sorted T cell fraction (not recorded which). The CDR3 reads CASSPSGSYTGELFF. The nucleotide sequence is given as TGTGCCAGCAGTCCCAGCGGGAGCTACACCGGGGAGCTGTTTTTT.